The 30 T cell receptor beta chains given below trace back to one sample, sequenced in a study of glioma-infiltrating T cells after dendritic cell vaccination. TCRdb's table, derived via immunoSEQ multiplex PCR, lists solely in-frame clones and lacks some. Of under 30,000 clones listed, nearly 90% were seen once; the top ten hold over 2.5%. Time point denoted: after dendritic cell vaccination, including at tumor progression/relapse. The sequencing used blood, collected after dendritic cell vaccination. These receptor sequences come from a human donor with glioblastoma.

The chain joins TRBV4-2 to TRBJ2-1; TRBD1 matches at 7 bases. J gave up 1 base and V 0 bases, and 3 bases lay outside the gene matches. Germline CDR1 LGHNA, CDR2 YNFKEQ. The CDR3 has 16 amino acids. The CDR3 DNA reads TGTGCCAGCAGCCAAGATTCGACAGGGTCCTACAATGAGCAGTTCTTC. It translates to CASSQDSTGSYNEQFF.

This clone was detected only once. This chain uses TRBV5-1 with TRBJ2-3; 7 nucleotides match TRBD1. V lost 0 bases to trimming and J lost 0 bases; unmatched junction nucleotides: 4. Germline lookup yields CDR1 SGHRS and CDR2 YFSETQ. The CDR3 totals 16 residues. The chain's CDR3 is CASSLGQGISTDTQYF. The CDR3 DNA reads as TGCGCCAGCAGCTTGGGACAGGGTATTAGCACAGATACGCAGTATTTT.

The sample holds a few counts of this clone. V gene TRBV7-6 combines with J gene TRBJ1-2, with 7 bases aligning to TRBD1. Germline trimming cut 5 bases from V and 4 bases from J; bases unmatched to any gene: 7. Per germline, CDR1 SGHVS and CDR2 FNYEAQ. CDR3 size: 14 residues. The CDR3 protein is CASSPRDSPYGYTF. The CDR3 DNA follows: TGTGCCAGCAGCCCTCGGGACAGCCCCTATGGCTACACCTTC.

As for this clone: At one boundary the junction diverges from the germline segment, which might be a read error. Other DNA sequences in this specimen translate into the identical CDR3. In DNA, the CDR3 is TGTGCCAGCAGTGGGCGCCAGCTGGGGCGATTTAATTCCCCCCTCCACTTT. It is translated as CASSGRQLGRFNSPLHF. The rearrangement joins TRBV6-1 to TRBJ1-6, with a weak D call TRBD1 (5 bases). Germline lookup yields CDR1 MNHNS and CDR2 SASEGT. CDR3 length: 17 residues.

The chain carries TRBV2 and TRBJ1-4; TRBD1 is a possible D gene (6 bases). V lost 4 bases, J lost 8 bases, and 17 bases lay in between. The CDR3 consists of 15 residues. Germline V gene data show CDR1 as SNHLY and CDR2 as FYNNEI. The CDR3 sequence: CASSGRQARGEKLFF. CDR3 bases: TGTGCCAGCAGTGGGCGACAGGCCCGCGGGGAAAAACTGTTTTTT.

This clone was recorded only once. This chain connects TRBV27 to TRBJ1-1; unclear D gene. The germline gives CDR1 MNHEY, CDR2 SMNVEV (reference sequence). The CDR3 is 14 residues long. Trimming left V 3 bases short and J 4 bases short, with 12 bases between. The CDR3 loop reads CASSLAGGATEAFF. The CDR3 nucleotides are TGTGCCAGCAGTTTGGCGGGCGGCGCCACTGAAGCTTTCTTT.

V usage is TRBV27 and J usage is TRBJ2-5; the match to TRBD2 covers 11 bases. The J call may not be correct, given that the DNA end is closer to TRBJ2-7. This CDR3 spans 14 amino acids. The germline gives CDR1 MNHEY, CDR2 SMNVEV (reference sequence). CDR3 nucleotides: TGTGCCAGCAGCCCCGGGACTAGCGGCTACGAGCAGTACTTC. Translation gives CASSPGTSGYEQYF.

The genes are TRBV4-1 and TRBJ2-7; TRBD1 might be the D (5 bases). The ends were cut back, 4 bases at V and 2 bases at J, with 15 bases in the middle. The CDR3 is 15 residues long. The germline V gene has CDR1 MGHRA and CDR2 YSYEKL. The DNA of the CDR3 is TGCGCCAGCAGCCCCAACACAGGTAGGCCCTACGAGCAGTACTTC. Translated: CASSPNTGRPYEQYF.

This clone was seen once. The rearrangement links TRBV19 to TRBJ1-5; D unresolved. The CDR3 covers 12 residues. V was trimmed by 6 bases and J by 2 bases, leaving 5 bases between them. Germline values: CDR1 LNHDA, CDR2 SQIVND (reference sequence). The CDR3 DNA sequence: TGTGCCAGTAGCCGGGGCAATCAGCCCCAGCATTTT. It translates to CASSRGNQPQHF.

V is TRBV2 and J is TRBJ1-4; D ambiguous. Germline CDR1 SNHLY, CDR2 FYNNEI. The CDR3 consists of 14 residues. Between the trimmed V and J ends, which lost 6 bases and 0 bases, there was a span of 8 bases. CDR3 sequence reads: CASRAASTNEKLFF. The CDR3 region has the DNA TGTGCCAGCAGGGCCGCCTCAACTAATGAAAAACTGTTTTTT.

This sequence joins TRBV10-3 and TRBJ2-7; 8 nucleotides match TRBD2. This CDR3 is built from 13 residues. Trimming cost V 5 bases and J 5 bases; bases outside gene matches: 5. Germline CDR1 ENHRY, CDR2 SYGVKD. CDR3 DNA: TGTGCCATCAGTAGCGGGGGAGAGGACGAGCAGTACTTC. Translation: CAISSGGEDEQYF.

The V and J genes are TRBV10-2 and TRBJ1-6, with a possible D match to TRBD1 (5 bases). Per germline, CDR1 WSHSY and CDR2 SAAADI. V shed 3 bases and J shed 6 bases, with 15 bases lying between them. The CDR3 sequence is 16 residues long. The CDR3 region is CASSEKRPGINSPLHF. CDR3 DNA: TGCGCCAGCAGTGAAAAAAGGCCAGGGATTAATTCACCCCTCCACTTT.

This clone was recorded only once. The chain has TRBV5-4 and TRBJ2-7; no definite D call. Germline V CDR1 and CDR2: SGHNT, YYREEE (reference sequence). The CDR3 contains 11 residues. The germline V and J ends were trimmed by 3 bases and 6 bases, with 7 bases remaining between them. Here the CDR3 DNA reads TGTGCCAGCAGCTCCTCGCGCGAGCAGTACTTC. Translation gives CASSSSREQYF.

The chain combines TRBV2 with TRBJ2-3; a possible D gene is TRBD2 (7 bases). The CDR3 is 16 residues long. Trimming shortened V by 8 bases and J by 2 bases, and 20 bases separated the two germline ends. CDR1 is SNHLY and CDR2 is FYNNEI in the germline V gene. Here the CDR3 DNA reads TGTGCCAGCTTCAACTTGAGGGGGGGGGTCACAGATACGCAGTATTTT. Translating it yields CASFNLRGGVTDTQYF.

This chain uses TRBV5-4 with TRBJ1-2; the match to TRBD1 covers 8 bases. V shed 4 bases, J shed 7 bases, and the junction held 12 bases outside the gene matches. The CDR3 length is 15 residues. Looked up from germline, CDR1 is SGHNT and CDR2 is YYREEE (reference sequence). CDR3 loop: CASSPSPGGASGYTF. The CDR3, as DNA: TGTGCCAGCAGCCCTAGCCCAGGGGGCGCGTCTGGCTACACCTTC. The full variable domain, rest sourced from reference TRBV5-4 and TRBJ1-2, is ETGVTQSPTHLIKTRGQQVTLRCSSQSGHNTVSWYQQALGQGPQFIFQYYREEENGRGNFPPRFSGLQFPNYSSELNVNALELDDSALYLCASSPSPGGASGYTFGSGTRLTVV.

The chain recombines TRBV19 with TRBJ2-6; 12 bases fit TRBD2. This CDR3 has 18 residues. Trimming at V came to 7 bases and at J to 0 bases, leaving 7 bases not matched to a gene. Germline V gene lookup returns CDR1 LNHDA and CDR2 SQIVND (reference sequence). The CDR3 DNA reads as TGTGCCAGTAACCCCACTAGCGGGGGGTCCTCTGGGGCCAACGTCCTGACTTTC. This translates into CASNPTSGGSSGANVLTF. The variable domain in full, completed from reference TRBV19 and TRBJ2-6, reads DGGITQSPKYLFRKEGQNVTLSCEQNLNHDAMYWYRQDPGQGLRLIYYSQIVNDFQKGDIAEGYSVSREKKESFPLTVTSAQKNPTAFYLCASNPTSGGSSGANVLTFGAGSRLTVL.

V is TRBV2 and J is TRBJ1-2; 9 bases line up with TRBD1. CDR3 length: 15 amino acids. The V gene end was trimmed by 5 bases and the J gene end by 7 bases; junction bases not matched to a gene: 11. Germline CDR1 reads SNHLY; CDR2 reads FYNNEI. The CDR3 DNA sequence: TGTGCCAGCAGTCTGGACAGGGGTGAACTATCTGGCTACACCTTC. This gives the protein CASSLDRGELSGYTF.

The genes are TRBV7-9 and TRBJ2-7, with D possibly being TRBD1 (5 bases). This CDR3 is 13 amino acids long. CDR1 is SEHNR and CDR2 is FQNEAQ in the germline V gene (reference sequence). V shed 2 bases and J shed 5 bases, with 10 bases lying between them. The CDR3 sequence: CASSLRGDDEQYF. The CDR3 DNA sequence: TGTGCCAGCAGCTTAAGGGGTGACGACGAGCAGTACTTC.

The chain uses TRBV29-1 and TRBJ2-1; no definite D call. Germline loops: CDR1 SQVTM, CDR2 ANQGSEA. V was clipped by 4 bases and J by 0 bases, with 10 bases between them. The CDR3 is 14 amino acids. The CDR3 coding sequence is TGCAGCGTTGTGTGGCCTAGCTCCTACAATGAGCAGTTCTTC. It encodes CSVVWPSSYNEQFF.

The chain employs TRBV5-4 and TRBJ2-7; 12 bases are shared with TRBD2. Germline V CDR1 and CDR2: SGHNT, YYREEE (reference sequence). This CDR3 is built from 13 residues. Trimming removed 2 bases from V and 7 bases from J; junction bases left unmatched: 1. This chain's CDR3 is CASSFGLAGEQYF. In DNA form, the CDR3 reads TGTGCCAGCAGCTTTGGACTAGCGGGGGAGCAGTACTTC.

J is TRBJ1-2 and V is TRBV27; weak D call: TRBD1 (5 bases). Germline V gene data show CDR1 as MNHEY and CDR2 as SMNVEV (reference sequence). The CDR3 has 16 residues. V lost 5 bases and J lost 0, with 16 bases in between. CDR3 bases: TGTGCCAGCAGTCCCCTTAGGGGAGGAGCTAACTATGGCTACACCTTC. The encoded protein is CASSPLRGGANYGYTF.

The gene calls are TRBV9 and TRBJ1-1; D might be TRBD1 (6 bases). The V and J ends lost 0 bases and 6 bases respectively, with 15 bases between them. Germline V CDR1 and CDR2: SGDLS, YYNGEE. The CDR3 is 15 residues long. CDR3 protein: CASSVGGGRSSEAFF. The CDR3 nucleotides are TGTGCCAGCAGCGTAGGGGGGGGGCGCTCCTCTGAAGCTTTCTTT. Based on the CDR3 plus reference TRBV9 and TRBJ1-1, the full variable domain is DSGVTQTPKHLITATGQRVTLRCSPRSGDLSVYWYQQSLDQGLQFLIQYYNGEERAKGNILERFSAQQFPDLHSELNLSSLELGDSALYFCASSVGGGRSSEAFFGQGTRLTVV.

The chain couples TRBV19 to TRBJ2-3; TRBD2 is a possible D gene (6 bases). Trimming pared 4 bases from V and 8 bases from J, leaving 13 bases between. Germline CDR1 is LNHDA and CDR2 is SQIVND (reference sequence). The CDR3 sequence is 13 residues long. This chain's CDR3 is CASSKGQGGTQYF. CDR3 in DNA: TGTGCCAGTAGTAAGGGGCAGGGAGGTACGCAGTATTTT.

J is TRBJ2-3 and V is TRBV11-1, with a weak D call TRBD2 (5 bases). This CDR3 comprises 13 residues. Trimming took 5 bases from V and 2 from J, leaving 8 bases between them. CDR1 is SGHAT and CDR2 is FQDESV in the germline V gene (reference sequence). The CDR3 region is CASSTGNTDTQYF. The CDR3 DNA is TGTGCCAGCAGCACGGGGAACACAGATACGCAGTATTTT. The whole variable domain, remainder taken from reference TRBV11-1 and TRBJ2-3, is EAEVAQSPRYKITEKSQAVAFWCDPISGHATLYWYRQILGQGPELLVQFQDESVVDDSQLPKDRFSAERLKGVDSTLKIQPAELGDSAMYLCASSTGNTDTQYFGPGTRLTVL.

The chain links TRBV6-5 to TRBJ2-7; 10 bases map to TRBD1. Germline V gives CDR1 MNHEY, CDR2 SVGAGI. The CDR3 consists of 15 residues. Trimming cost V 5 bases and J 2 bases; bases outside gene matches: 6. Written as DNA, the CDR3 is TGTGCCAGCAGTCCTCGAGGGACAGGGGCCTACGAGCAGTACTTC. This gives the protein CASSPRGTGAYEQYF.

This clone was counted a single time. The chain couples TRBV29-1 to TRBJ1-4; 8 bases are a match to TRBD1. The ends lost 5 bases at V and 8 bases at J; junction bases unmatched: 4. The CDR3 is made up of 12 amino acids. Germline assignment: CDR1 SQVTM and CDR2 ANQGSEA. The DNA of the CDR3 is TGCAGCGTTCAACAGGGGGGCGAAAAACTGTTTTTT. Amino acid sequence: CSVQQGGEKLFF.

J is TRBJ2-7 and V is TRBV6-1; 10 nucleotides align to TRBD1. CDR1 and CDR2 (germline): MNHNS, SASEGT. The CDR3 length is 16 residues. Trimming at V came to 3 bases and at J to 4 bases, leaving 9 bases not matched to a gene. In DNA, the CDR3 is TGTGCCAGCAGTGAGGGGTCCGGGACAGGGGAGTACGAGCAGTACTTC. It yields the protein CASSEGSGTGEYEQYF.

This sequence joins TRBV10-2 and TRBJ2-3; TRBD2 aligns across 11 bases. J gave up 5 bases and V 7 bases, and 11 bases lay outside the gene matches. The CDR3 has 16 residues. Germline values: CDR1 WSHSY, CDR2 SAAADI. In DNA form, the CDR3 reads TGCGCCAGCACCCCGCTACTAGCGGGGGCAATAGATACGCAGTATTTT. It encodes CASTPLLAGAIDTQYF.

The gene calls are TRBV21-1 and TRBJ2-7; whether TRBD2, the table's D call, matches the DNA was not checked. TRBV21-1 is termed a pseudogene. The CDR3 is 11 residues long. The CDR3 loop is CASDSSYEQYF. In DNA form, the CDR3 reads TGTGCCAGCGATAGCTCCTACGAGCAGTACTTC.

The chain has TRBV7-2 and TRBJ1-1; D uncertain. Germline CDR1 reads SGHTA; CDR2 reads FQGNSA. V was trimmed by 6 bases and J by 5 bases, leaving 13 bases between them. The CDR3 runs to 13 residues. The CDR3 reads CASRGRLATEAFF. CDR3 in DNA: TGTGCCAGCAGGGGCCGGTTGGCTACTGAAGCTTTCTTT.